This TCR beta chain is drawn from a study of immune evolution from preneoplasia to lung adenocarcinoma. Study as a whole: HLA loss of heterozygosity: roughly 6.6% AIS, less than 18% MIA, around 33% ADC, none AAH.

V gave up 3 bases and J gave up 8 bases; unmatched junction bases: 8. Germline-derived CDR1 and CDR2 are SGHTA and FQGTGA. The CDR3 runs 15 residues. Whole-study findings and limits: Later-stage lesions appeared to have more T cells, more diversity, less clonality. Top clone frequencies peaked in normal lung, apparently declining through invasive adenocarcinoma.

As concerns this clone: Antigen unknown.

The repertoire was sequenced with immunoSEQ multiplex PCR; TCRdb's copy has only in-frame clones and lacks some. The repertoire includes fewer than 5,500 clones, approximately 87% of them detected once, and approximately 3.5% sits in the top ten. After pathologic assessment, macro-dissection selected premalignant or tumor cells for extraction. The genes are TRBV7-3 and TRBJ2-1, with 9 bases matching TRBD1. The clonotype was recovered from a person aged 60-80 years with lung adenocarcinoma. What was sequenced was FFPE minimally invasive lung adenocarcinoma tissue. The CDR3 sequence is CASSFRQGVFDEQFF. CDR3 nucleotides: TGTGCCAGCAGCTTTCGACAGGGGGTTTTCGATGAGCAGTTCTTC.